These 32 T cell receptor beta chains were sequenced from one sample in a study of T cell responses to AZD1222 COVID-19 vaccine. Some clones are missing from TCRdb's copy, which holds only in-frame ones; the method was immunoSEQ multiplex PCR. The sample lists 200,000 to 250,000 clones, approximately 94% seen once, with around 1.7% in the top ten. The sample consisted of peripheral blood, taken 28 days after the second dose of the MenACWY control vaccine. These receptors were taken from an adult who received the MenACWY meningococcal vaccine as a control.

This sequence joins TRBV5-1 and TRBJ2-7; D not resolved. Between the trimmed V and J ends, which lost 0 bases and 3 bases, there was a span of 10 bases. This CDR3 is 14 amino acids long. CDR1 and CDR2 (germline): SGHRS, YFSETQ. The CDR3 DNA reads TGCGCCAGCAGCTTGGATAGCAGCTTCTACGAGCAGTACTTC. Translating gives CASSLDSSFYEQYF. The complete variable domain, with remaining parts taken from reference TRBV5-1 and TRBJ2-7, reads KAGVTQTPRYLIKTRGQQVTLSCSPISGHRSVSWYQQTPGQGLQFLFEYFSETQRNKGNFPGRFSGRQFSNSRSEMNVSTLELGDSALYLCASSLDSSFYEQYFGPGTRLTVT.

This chain links TRBV6-5 with TRBJ1-1; TRBD1 is a possible D gene (5 bases). The CDR3 consists of 13 residues. Trimming pared 6 bases from V and 2 bases from J, leaving 10 bases between. The germline gives CDR1 MNHEY, CDR2 SVGAGI. The DNA for the CDR3 is TGTGCCAGCAGATTTACAGGAAACACTGAAGCTTTCTTT. Its translation is CASRFTGNTEAFF.

The chain couples TRBV7-2 to TRBJ2-5; 13 nucleotides line up with TRBD2. The CDR3 is 16 residues long. The J segment lost 5 bases and the V segment lost 5 bases, leaving 8 bases of the junction unmatched. Germline V gene sequence: CDR1 SGHTA, CDR2 FQGNSA. CDR3 region: CASSPVLAGGQETQYF. The CDR3 DNA sequence: TGTGCCAGCAGCCCGGTACTAGCGGGGGGGCAGGAGACCCAGTACTTC.

The rearrangement joins TRBV7-2 to TRBJ1-6; tentatively, D is TRBD1 (6 bases). The germline gives CDR1 SGHTA, CDR2 FQGNSA. V dropped 5 bases and J dropped 7 bases, with 9 bases sitting between them. The CDR3 is 13 amino acids. The CDR3 nucleotides read TGTGCCAGCAGCCCCCAGGGGAATTCACCCCTCCACTTT. Translated, it gives CASSPQGNSPLHF.

The chain has TRBV6-1 and TRBJ2-1, with 13 positions matching TRBD2. The CDR3 sequence is 15 residues long. V gave up 3 bases and J gave up 9 bases; unmatched junction bases: 5. CDR1 is MNHNS, CDR2 SASEGT, per germline. In DNA, the CDR3 is TGTGCCAGCAGTGACGGACTAGCGGGAGTCGGTGAGCAGTTCTTC. This encodes CASSDGLAGVGEQFF.

This clone was observed a single time. This sequence joins TRBV11-2 and TRBJ1-4; 8 nucleotides agree with TRBD1. V shed 2 bases, J shed 8 bases, and the junction held 4 bases outside the gene matches. This CDR3 is 14 amino acids long. Per germline, CDR1 SGHAT and CDR2 FQNNGV. The chain's CDR3 is CASSLNRGVEKLFF. The CDR3 coding sequence is TGTGCCAGCAGCTTAAACAGGGGGGTGGAAAAACTGTTTTTT.

Written as DNA, the CDR3 is TGTGCCAGCAGCCAAAGGGGACAGGGTAACCCCGGGGAGCTGTTTTTT. Amino acid sequence: CASSQRGQGNPGELFF. The rearrangement uses TRBV3-1 (or the pseudogene TRBV3-2) and TRBJ2-2, with 9 bases matching TRBD1. Germline V lookup: CDR1 LGHDT, CDR2 YNNKEL (reference sequence). The ends lost 2 bases at V and 6 bases at J; junction bases unmatched: 7. The CDR3 totals 16 residues.

J is TRBJ1-1 and V is TRBV2; D is possibly TRBD1 (5 bases). Germline V gene data show CDR1 as SNHLY and CDR2 as FYNNEI. The CDR3 sequence is 14 residues long. The V gene lost 8 bases and the J gene lost 4 bases, with 17 bases spanning the gap. CDR3 nucleotide sequence: TGTGCCAGCCGAGGGGTTAAGTTTGGCACTGAAGCTTTCTTT. It encodes CASRGVKFGTEAFF. Complete variable domain (other parts from reference TRBV2 and TRBJ1-1): EPEVTQTPSHQVTQMGQEVILRCVPISNHLYFYWYRQILGQKVEFLVSFYNNEISEKSEIFDDQFSVERPDGSNFTLKIRSTKLEDSAMYFCASRGVKFGTEAFFGQGTRLTVV.

The J gene is TRBJ2-6, the V gene TRBV10-3; D remains unclear. CDR1 is ENHRY and CDR2 is SYGVKD in the germline V gene. The CDR3 spans 12 residues. With 7 bases removed from V and 3 bases from J, the gap between germline ends came to 4 bases. CDR3 DNA sequence: TGTGCCATCAATGGTGGGGCCAACGTCCTGACTTTC. It translates to CAINGGANVLTF.

V usage is TRBV5-5 and J usage is TRBJ1-5; 7 positions match TRBD1. The CDR3 runs to 14 residues. Trimming at V came to 1 base and at J to 6 bases, leaving 4 bases not matched to a gene. In germline, CDR1 is SGHKS, CDR2 YYEKEE (reference sequence). The CDR3 DNA is TGTGCCAGCAGCTTGATGACAGGGCTTCAGCCCCAGCATTTT. Protein sequence: CASSLMTGLQPQHF.

The gene calls are TRBV5-5 and TRBJ2-1; D call uncertain. There are 16 residues in the CDR3. Germline-derived CDR1 and CDR2 are SGHKS and YYEKEE (reference sequence). Trimming removed 0 bases from V and 2 bases from J, with 12 bases in between. CDR3 loop: CASSLVWTAAYNEQFF. In nucleotides, the CDR3 is TGTGCCAGCAGCTTGGTGTGGACGGCTGCCTACAATGAGCAGTTCTTC.

V usage is TRBV19 and J usage is TRBJ2-3; 7 bases align to TRBD1. Losses at the gene ends were 3 bases for V and 6 bases for J; bases not matched to a gene: 3. The germline V gene has CDR1 LNHDA and CDR2 SQIVND (reference sequence). The CDR3 is 13 residues long. The CDR3 nucleotides are TGTGCCAGTAGTATGAGGGGGCTCGATACGCAGTATTTT. Translation: CASSMRGLDTQYF.

The chain links TRBV19 to TRBJ2-7; TRBD2 is a possible D gene (6 bases). CDR1 and CDR2 from the germline V gene are LNHDA and SQIVND (reference sequence). The CDR3 has 13 amino acids. With 10 bases removed from V and 3 bases from J, the gap between germline ends came to 16 bases. CDR3 in DNA: TGTGCCACCTCGTCTAGCGAGCTCTACGAGCAGTACTTC. Its translation: CATSSSELYEQYF.

This chain connects TRBV10-1 to TRBJ1-6; perhaps TRBD1 as D (6 bases). The CDR3 sequence is 16 residues long. V lost 11 bases to trimming and J lost 0 bases, with 17 bases between them. The germline gives CDR1 WNHNN, CDR2 SYGVQD (reference sequence). The CDR3 spells CAGLRGASSYNSPLHF. DNA for the CDR3: TGCGCCGGCCTACGGGGGGCCAGCTCCTATAATTCACCCCTCCACTTT.

This rearrangement joins TRBV6-5 to TRBJ2-7; D uncertain. Trimming cost V 7 bases and J 0 bases, with 7 bases left between them. The V gene's germline CDR1 is MNHEY and CDR2 SVGAGI. This CDR3 has 12 residues. The CDR3 nucleotides read TGTGCCAGCACGGCGACCTCCTACGAGCAGTACTTC. It translates to CASTATSYEQYF.

The V and J genes are TRBV7-8 and TRBJ1-2, with unresolved D. The ends were cut back, 1 base at V and 8 bases at J, with 11 bases in the middle. There are 13 residues in the CDR3. From germline, CDR1 is SGHVS and CDR2 FQNEAQ. The CDR3 reads CASSLGDGEGYTF. The CDR3 bases are TGTGCCAGCAGCTTAGGGGATGGGGAGGGCTACACCTTC.

The gene calls are TRBV11-2 and TRBJ2-7; no clear D gene. The V gene's germline CDR1 is SGHAT and CDR2 FQNNGV. The CDR3 length is 16 residues. V lost 5 bases and J lost 3, with 20 bases in between. The CDR3 region is CASSPLARVGSYEQYF. CDR3 coding DNA: TGTGCCAGCAGCCCCTTAGCAAGGGTGGGAAGCTACGAGCAGTACTTC.

The J gene is TRBJ2-2, the V gene TRBV9; a possible D gene is TRBD2 (6 bases). This CDR3 is 14 amino acids long. CDR1 is SGDLS, CDR2 YYNGEE, per germline. The V end was cut by 3 bases, the J end by 5 bases, with 11 bases between. The DNA for the CDR3 is TGTGCCAGCAGCGCCCCACGGGGGACCGGGGAGCTGTTTTTT. Its protein product is CASSAPRGTGELFF. The whole variable domain, remainder taken from reference TRBV9 and TRBJ2-2, is DSGVTQTPKHLITATGQRVTLRCSPRSGDLSVYWYQQSLDQGLQFLIQYYNGEERAKGNILERFSAQQFPDLHSELNLSSLELGDSALYFCASSAPRGTGELFFGEGSRLTVL.

Only one count was recorded for this clone. The rearrangement links TRBV6-5 to TRBJ2-6; perhaps D is TRBD1 or TRBD2 (5 bases each). Trimming removed 11 bases from V and 0 bases from J, with 14 bases in between. Germline assignment: CDR1 MNHEY and CDR2 SVGAGI. The CDR3 loop spans 15 amino acids. Here the CDR3 reads CAQGAGTSGANVLTF. The CDR3 DNA follows: TGTGCCCAAGGGGCAGGGACCTCTGGGGCCAACGTCCTGACTTTC.

The genes are TRBV3-1 (or the pseudogene TRBV3-2) and TRBJ1-6; D gene unclear. Germline CDR1 reads LGHDT; CDR2 reads YNNKEL (reference sequence). This CDR3 is built from 16 residues. The V end lost 2 bases, the J end lost 14 bases, and 22 bases lay between the germline ends. Written as DNA, the CDR3 is TGTGCCAGCAGCCAACTACTACGGGCCCCGGGATTTTCCCTCCACTTT. Translation gives CASSQLLRAPGFSLHF.

This clone was recorded once. V gene TRBV5-1 combines with J gene TRBJ2-7; D possibly matches TRBD1 or TRBD2 (5 bases each). V shed 0 bases and J shed 0 bases, with 13 bases lying between them. CDR1 and CDR2 from the germline V gene are SGHRS and YFSETQ. This CDR3 region has 16 residues. The CDR3 bases are TGCGCCAGCAGCTTGGGGGGGAGCGACACCTCCTACGAGCAGTACTTC. Amino acids: CASSLGGSDTSYEQYF. Supplemented by reference TRBV5-1 and TRBJ2-7, the full variable domain reads KAGVTQTPRYLIKTRGQQVTLSCSPISGHRSVSWYQQTPGQGLQFLFEYFSETQRNKGNFPGRFSGRQFSNSRSEMNVSTLELGDSALYLCASSLGGSDTSYEQYFGPGTRLTVT.

The chain couples TRBV19 to TRBJ2-3; unclear D gene. V was cut by 6 bases and J by 3 bases, with 16 bases left in between. This CDR3 is 15 amino acids long. Germline V gene data show CDR1 as LNHDA and CDR2 as SQIVND (reference sequence). In DNA, the CDR3 is TGTGCCAGTAGCCCAAACCGACAAGGGACAGATACGCAGTATTTT. It encodes CASSPNRQGTDTQYF.

V usage is TRBV28 and J usage is TRBJ2-1; D gene ambiguous. Germline lookup yields CDR1 MDHEN and CDR2 SYDVKM. The V and J ends lost 4 bases and 6 bases respectively, with 7 bases between them. This CDR3 has 12 residues. In DNA form, the CDR3 reads TGTGCCAGCAGTTCCTCATTCAATGAGCAGTTCTTC. Translated: CASSSSFNEQFF.

The chain combines TRBV5-8 with TRBJ2-1; 13 nucleotides match TRBD2. With 3 bases clipped from V and 3 bases from J, the junction kept 12 bases outside the gene matches. This CDR3 spans 19 amino acids. Germline V gene data show CDR1 as SGHTS and CDR2 as YDEGEE. CDR3 coding DNA: TGTGCCAGCAGCTCCACTAGGACTAGCGGGAGTTCCCTCTACAATGAGCAGTTCTTC. Its protein product is CASSSTRTSGSSLYNEQFF.

This clone turned up a few times. The gene calls are TRBV30 and TRBJ2-6; TRBD2 matches 10 bases. The germline CDR1 and CDR2 sequences are GTSNPN and SVGIG (reference sequence). The CDR3 runs to 17 residues. Losses at the gene ends were 2 bases for V and 2 bases for J; bases not matched to a gene: 6. The CDR3 region has the DNA TGTGCCTGGAGTAGGATAGCGGGGGGAACTGGGGCCAACGTCCTGACTTTC. It encodes CAWSRIAGGTGANVLTF.

This chain links TRBV7-3 with TRBJ2-5, with D perhaps TRBD1 (5 bases). This CDR3 region has 15 residues. Germline-derived CDR1 and CDR2 are SGHTA and FQGTGA. V was shortened by 0 bases and J by 4 bases, with 12 bases between the two germline ends. The CDR3 reads CASSLTLAGRETQYF. The CDR3 DNA reads TGTGCCAGCAGCTTAACGTTGGCAGGGCGAGAGACCCAGTACTTC.

The chain recombines TRBV28 with TRBJ1-4; the match to TRBD1 covers 8 bases. Germline CDR1 reads MDHEN; CDR2 reads SYDVKM. V lost 6 bases to trimming and J lost 7 bases; unmatched junction nucleotides: 7. The CDR3 is 14 residues long. The CDR3 region is CASRGPGQAEKLFF. CDR3 nucleotide sequence: TGTGCCAGCAGGGGGCCGGGACAGGCTGAAAAACTGTTTTTT.

The count of this clone is one. The chain uses TRBV6-5 and TRBJ2-3, with D perhaps matching TRBD1 or TRBD2 (6 bases each). Germline V gene data show CDR1 as MNHEY and CDR2 as SVGAGI. Deletions cut 2 bases from V and 5 bases from J, with 14 bases between. This CDR3 is built from 15 residues. CDR3 sequence: CASSYKGGWKDTQYF. CDR3 in DNA: TGTGCCAGCAGTTACAAGGGGGGTTGGAAAGATACGCAGTATTTT.

The gene calls are TRBV27 and TRBJ2-1; TRBD2 matches 7 bases. CDR1 and CDR2 from the germline V gene are MNHEY and SMNVEV (reference sequence). J lost 4 bases, V lost 5 bases, and 8 bases had no gene match. The CDR3 spans 15 residues. The CDR3 nucleotides read TGTGCCAGCAGTCGGCGACTAGCTGAGTACAATGAGCAGTTCTTC. This codes for CASSRRLAEYNEQFF.

The V and J genes are TRBV5-6 and TRBJ1-2; D might be TRBD1 (5 bases). The CDR3 is made up of 15 amino acids. V lost 0 bases and J 0 bases, leaving 9 bases between the germline ends. Germline lookup yields CDR1 SGHDT and CDR2 YYEEEE. The CDR3 DNA is TGTGCCAGCAGCTTGGCCTGGGACCCTAACTATGGCTACACCTTC. Its translation is CASSLAWDPNYGYTF.

The chain uses TRBV5-6 and TRBJ2-5, with 7 bases matching TRBD1. Looked up from germline, CDR1 is SGHDT and CDR2 is YYEEEE. This CDR3 is built from 13 residues. Trimming took 4 bases from V and 6 from J; bases not matched to a gene: 6. The CDR3 loop reads CASSLGTDQTQYF. CDR3 DNA: TGTGCCAGCAGCCTGGGGACAGACCAGACCCAGTACTTC.

The chain recombines TRBV7-9 with TRBJ2-1, with TRBD2 as a possible D gene (5 bases). This CDR3 is built from 14 residues. V was pared by 1 base and J by 5 bases, with 9 bases between. CDR1 is SEHNR, CDR2 FQNEAQ, per germline (reference sequence). As DNA, the CDR3 is TGTGCCAGCAGCTTAGGGACGAGGGACAATGAGCAGTTCTTC. It yields the protein CASSLGTRDNEQFF.